Following are 9 T cell receptor beta chains from one sample sequenced in a study of blood T cell repertoires in COVID-19. The repertoire was sequenced with immunoSEQ multiplex PCR; TCRdb's copy has only in-frame clones and lacks some. In the table there are approximately 230,000 clones, approximately 90% of which are singletons. Sequenced sample: PBMCs or T cells enriched from blood (not recorded which). The receptors originated from a woman aged 25 to 39 with acute COVID-19.

V and J are TRBV7-2 and TRBJ1-2, with 9 positions matching TRBD1. CDR1 is SGHTA and CDR2 is FQGNSA in the germline V gene. J gave up 2 bases and V 5 bases, and 3 bases lay outside the gene matches. The CDR3 is 14 residues long. The CDR3 sequence: CASSPQGANYGYTF. CDR3 nucleotides: TGTGCCAGCAGCCCACAGGGGGCCAACTATGGCTACACCTTC.

The chain joins TRBV18 to TRBJ2-7, with D perhaps TRBD1 (5 bases). CDR3 size: 15 residues. From germline, CDR1 is KGHSH and CDR2 LQKENI. The V end was cut by 4 bases, the J end by 3 bases, with 16 bases between. Here the CDR3 DNA reads TGTGCCAGCTCACTCCTTCACCCAGGGCTCTACGAGCAGTACTTC. The encoded protein is CASSLLHPGLYEQYF.

The chain employs TRBV29-1 and TRBJ2-7, with a possible D match to TRBD1 (5 bases). Trimming stripped 0 bases from V and 5 bases from J, with 17 bases between. This CDR3 has 15 residues. Germline lookup yields CDR1 SQVTM and CDR2 ANQGSEA. The CDR3: CSVEDGAGPGDEQYF. CDR3 coding DNA: TGCAGCGTTGAAGATGGGGCAGGTCCGGGCGACGAGCAGTACTTC.

The CDR3 is CASSPDIYGYTF. The CDR3 DNA reads as TGCGCCAGCAGCCCAGACATCTATGGCTACACCTTC. J is TRBJ1-2 and V is TRBV5-1, with unresolved D. V was shortened by 4 bases and J by 4 bases, with 8 bases between the two germline ends. Germline lookup yields CDR1 SGHRS and CDR2 YFSETQ. The CDR3 is made up of 12 amino acids.

This chain links TRBV5-4 with TRBJ1-3, with D hard to call. The V and J ends lost 0 bases and 0 bases respectively, with 7 bases between them. Germline assignment: CDR1 SGHNT and CDR2 YYREEE (reference sequence). This CDR3 spans 15 amino acids. The CDR3, as DNA: TGTGCCAGCAGCTTGGGCGGTTACTCTGGAAACACCATATATTTT. This codes for CASSLGGYSGNTIYF.

The V call is TRBV28, the J call TRBJ1-1; 9 bases match TRBD1. The CDR3 totals 15 residues. Germline values: CDR1 MDHEN, CDR2 SYDVKM. Trimming at V came to 0 bases and at J to 4 bases, leaving 3 bases not matched to a gene. The DNA of the CDR3 is TGTGCCAGCAGTTTATGGGGACAGGGTGCCACTGAAGCTTTCTTT. The encoded protein is CASSLWGQGATEAFF.

This clone was picked up a small number of times. This chain connects TRBV2 to TRBJ2-1; D is possibly TRBD2 (5 bases). Per germline, CDR1 SNHLY and CDR2 FYNNEI. Trimming took 8 bases from V and 8 from J, leaving 13 bases between them. The CDR3 contains 12 residues. CDR3 in amino acids: CASGSLVHEQFF. The CDR3 nucleotides are TGTGCCAGCGGCTCACTAGTCCATGAGCAGTTCTTC.

The chain has TRBV14 and TRBJ1-1; D uncertain. Per germline, CDR1 SGHDN and CDR2 FVKESK. The CDR3 sequence is 16 residues long. V shed 1 base and J shed 6 bases, with 18 bases lying between them. The CDR3 DNA follows: TGTGCCAGCAGCCAAGCCTCCCTTCGTGTGGGCGCTGAAGCTTTCTTT. It specifies CASSQASLRVGAEAFF.

This chain uses TRBV5-6 with TRBJ2-5, with 9 bases identical to TRBD1. Germline lookup yields CDR1 SGHDT and CDR2 YYEEEE. V was clipped by 4 bases and J by 2 bases; unmatched bases: 15. This CDR3 contains 18 residues. CDR3 region: CASSQQRTSGTGQETQYF. The CDR3 bases are TGTGCCAGCAGCCAACAGCGGACCTCCGGGACAGGGCAAGAGACCCAGTACTTC. Complete variable domain (other parts from reference TRBV5-6 and TRBJ2-5): DAGVTQSPTHLIKTRGQQVTLRCSPKSGHDTVSWYQQALGQGPQFIFQYYEEEERQRGNFPDRFSGHQFPNYSSELNVNALLLGDSALYLCASSQQRTSGTGQETQYFGPGTRLLVL.